These 32 T cell receptor beta chains were all obtained from the same sample, sequenced in a study of blood T cell repertoires in COVID-19. Libraries were prepared by immunoSEQ multiplex PCR; TCRdb keeps only in-frame clonotypes and omits some of them. Counted here are about 200,000 clones, around 89% occurring once; the ten biggest clones make up around 8.9%. Sequencing was performed on PBMCs or T cells enriched from blood (not recorded which). These receptors all come from a woman aged 18-29 years who had recovered from COVID-19.

V usage is TRBV11-2 and J usage is TRBJ2-5, with 10 bases matching TRBD1. V trimming: 3 bases; J trimming: 3 bases; junction bases outside the gene matches: 13. From germline, CDR1 is SGHAT and CDR2 FQNNGV. This CDR3 contains 18 residues. The CDR3 nucleotides are TGTGCCAGCAGCTTCCGGGGACAGGGGATTGGAGTAGAAGAGACCCAGTACTTC. Amino acids: CASSFRGQGIGVEETQYF. The complete variable domain, with remaining parts taken from reference TRBV11-2 and TRBJ2-5, reads EAGVAQSPRYKIIEKRQSVAFWCNPISGHATLYWYQQILGQGPKLLIQFQNNGVVDDSQLPKDRFSAERLKGVDSTLKIQPAKLEDSAVYLCASSFRGQGIGVEETQYFGPGTRLLVL.

The genes are TRBV11-2 and TRBJ1-2; 7 bases are shared with TRBD1. The CDR3 loop spans 14 amino acids. Germline loops: CDR1 SGHAT, CDR2 FQNNGV. The V and J ends lost 4 bases and 4 bases, in that order; junction bases with no gene match: 6. DNA of the CDR3: TGTGCCAGCAGCTCCTTGGACAGGACCTATGGCTACACCTTC. Amino acid sequence: CASSSLDRTYGYTF. The complete variable domain, with remaining parts taken from reference TRBV11-2 and TRBJ1-2, reads EAGVAQSPRYKIIEKRQSVAFWCNPISGHATLYWYQQILGQGPKLLIQFQNNGVVDDSQLPKDRFSAERLKGVDSTLKIQPAKLEDSAVYLCASSSLDRTYGYTFGSGTRLTVV.

J is TRBJ2-5 and V is TRBV6-5, with a weak D call TRBD2 (5 bases). The germline V gene has CDR1 MNHEY and CDR2 SVGAGI. This CDR3 is 15 amino acids long. Trimming cost V 0 bases and J 1 base, with 9 bases left between them. The CDR3 loop reads CASSYSGRSQETQYF. The DNA of the CDR3 is TGTGCCAGCAGTTACTCGGGGAGAAGCCAAGAGACCCAGTACTTC.

The chain recombines TRBV7-2 with TRBJ1-3; 7 bases are a match to TRBD1. The CDR3 extends over 15 amino acids. The ends lost 0 bases at V and 4 bases at J; junction bases unmatched: 3. From germline, CDR1 is SGHTA and CDR2 FQGNSA. The CDR3: CASSLAQGRGNTIYF. The CDR3 region has the DNA TGTGCCAGCAGCTTAGCACAGGGGAGGGGAAACACCATATATTTT. Drawing the rest from reference TRBV7-2 and TRBJ1-3, the complete variable domain is GAGVSQSPSNKVTEKGKDVELRCDPISGHTALYWYRQSLGQGLEFLIYFQGNSAPDKSGLPSDRFSAERTGGSVSTLTIQRTQQEDSAVYLCASSLAQGRGNTIYFGEGSWLTVV.

This clone was seen a few times. The chain is built from TRBV7-8 and TRBJ1-2; D is unresolved. V lost 5 bases to trimming and J lost 1 base, with 23 bases between them. Germline lookup yields CDR1 SGHVS and CDR2 FQNEAQ. This CDR3 spans 18 amino acids. The CDR3 reads CASSSSDTRLGSNYGYTF. DNA for the CDR3: TGTGCCAGCAGCAGCTCAGACACCCGGCTCGGCAGTAACTATGGCTACACCTTC.

The chain combines TRBV19 with TRBJ1-5, with D possibly TRBD1 on 5 matching bases. This CDR3 is built from 14 residues. V lost 8 bases and J lost 2, with 13 bases in between. CDR1 LNHDA and CDR2 SQIVND come from the germline V gene (reference sequence). CDR3 in amino acids: CASASQGGNQPQHF. CDR3 sequence (DNA): TGTGCCAGTGCAAGCCAGGGTGGCAATCAGCCCCAGCATTTT.

The chain carries TRBV28 and TRBJ1-5; D gene uncertain. The CDR3 extends over 12 amino acids. CDR1 is MDHEN, CDR2 SYDVKM, per germline. Between the trimmed V and J ends, which lost 5 bases and 4 bases, there was a span of 6 bases. The CDR3 region has the DNA TGTGCCAGCAGTCGGTATAATCAGCCCCAGCATTTT. It translates to CASSRYNQPQHF.

The rearrangement joins TRBV27 to TRBJ1-6, with D tentatively TRBD1 (5 bases). Trimming stripped 3 bases from V and 3 bases from J, with 15 bases between. Germline V lookup: CDR1 MNHEY, CDR2 SMNVEV (reference sequence). This CDR3 comprises 17 residues. The CDR3 DNA sequence: TGTGCCAGCAGTTTTTCCCTCCAGGGATTCTATAATTCACCCCTCCACTTT. Protein sequence: CASSFSLQGFYNSPLHF.

V is TRBV24-1 and J is TRBJ2-3; maybe TRBD1 (6 bases). Trimming took off 9 bases at V and 6 bases at J, with 15 bases between the two ends. CDR1 is KGHDR, CDR2 SFDVKD, per germline. This CDR3 is 13 amino acids long. The CDR3 region is CATLGTSGDTQYF. The CDR3 DNA follows: TGTGCCACCCTGGGGACATCAGGGGATACGCAGTATTTT.

The V call is TRBV7-2, the J call TRBJ1-3; D uncertain. With 1 base removed from V and 2 bases from J, the gap between germline ends came to 9 bases. CDR1 is SGHTA, CDR2 FQGNSA, per germline. There are 15 residues in the CDR3. The DNA of the CDR3 is TGTGCCAGCAGCTTAGTGGGAGTCGCTGGAAACACCATATATTTT. Residues: CASSLVGVAGNTIYF.

The chain recombines TRBV9 with TRBJ2-5; 11 bases are a match to TRBD2. This CDR3 is 18 amino acids long. In germline, CDR1 is SGDLS, CDR2 YYNGEE. After removal of 0 bases from V and 2 bases from J, the junction contained 9 bases not matched to a gene. The CDR3 bases are TGTGCCAGCAGCGTAGCGGCTAGCGGGGGGCCGGGTCAAGAGACCCAGTACTTC. Its translation: CASSVAASGGPGQETQYF.

The chain joins TRBV1 to TRBJ1-2. TRBV1 is labeled a pseudogene. The CDR3 sequence is 17 residues long. This CDR3 is CTSRWEPIPPTNYGYTF. The CDR3 region has the DNA TGCACCAGCAGATGGGAGCCCATTCCTCCTACTAACTATGGCTACACCTTC.

The J gene is TRBJ1-2, the V gene TRBV10-2; tentative D call: TRBD1 (6 bases). This CDR3 is 13 amino acids long. Trimming left V 7 bases short and J 4 bases short, with 13 bases between. The germline V gene encodes CDR1 WSHSY and CDR2 SAAADI. CDR3 residues: CASKGGGPYGYTF. As DNA, the CDR3 is TGCGCCAGCAAGGGGGGGGGACCCTATGGCTACACCTTC.

J is TRBJ2-1 and V is TRBV6-4; 8 bases fit TRBD1. V lost 6 bases to trimming and J lost 9 bases; unmatched junction nucleotides: 7. The CDR3 is 13 residues long. The germline V gene has CDR1 MRHNA and CDR2 SNTAGT. As DNA, the CDR3 is TGTGCCAGCAGCCGGACAGGGACGGGTGAGCAGTTCTTC. Amino acids: CASSRTGTGEQFF.

The V and J genes are TRBV7-2 and TRBJ1-2, with TRBD1 matching over 7 bases. V shed 3 bases, J shed 5 bases, and the junction held 6 bases outside the gene matches. Germline loops: CDR1 SGHTA, CDR2 FQGNSA. This CDR3 contains 14 residues. The CDR3 region has the DNA TGTGCCAGCAGCTTTAAACAGGGGCGGTATGGCTACACCTTC. Translating it yields CASSFKQGRYGYTF.

The V gene is TRBV19, the J gene TRBJ1-3; 8 bases fit TRBD1. This CDR3 comprises 14 residues. CDR1 is LNHDA, CDR2 SQIVND, per germline (reference sequence). V lost 7 bases, J lost 5 bases, and 7 bases stayed unmatched. As DNA, the CDR3 is TGTGCCAGTAAAAACACAGGGGGGAGAAACACCATATATTTT. Translating gives CASKNTGGRNTIYF.

This chain connects TRBV5-1 to TRBJ1-2, with 7 bases lining up with TRBD1. The germline V gene encodes CDR1 SGHRS and CDR2 YFSETQ. The CDR3 contains 15 residues. The V and J ends lost 3 bases and 5 bases, in that order; junction bases with no gene match: 10. The CDR3 DNA reads TGCGCCAGCAGCTGGGGAGCCGGGACAGAATATGGCTACACCTTC. The encoded protein is CASSWGAGTEYGYTF. The full variable domain, with the rest looked up from reference TRBV5-1 and TRBJ1-2, is KAGVTQTPRYLIKTRGQQVTLSCSPISGHRSVSWYQQTPGQGLQFLFEYFSETQRNKGNFPGRFSGRQFSNSRSEMNVSTLELGDSALYLCASSWGAGTEYGYTFGSGTRLTVV.

The chain couples TRBV28 to TRBJ2-1, with TRBD1 identical over 9 bases. V gave up 1 base and J gave up 5 bases; unmatched junction bases: 6. The germline V gene has CDR1 MDHEN and CDR2 SYDVKM. The CDR3 sequence is 16 residues long. The CDR3 sequence is CASSLFGQGLDNEQFF. As DNA, the CDR3 is TGTGCCAGCAGTTTATTCGGACAGGGGTTGGACAATGAGCAGTTCTTC.

This chain links TRBV27 with TRBJ2-5; 9 bases agree with TRBD2. This CDR3 has 17 amino acids. J gave up 4 bases and V 3 bases, and 12 bases lay outside the gene matches. Germline values: CDR1 MNHEY, CDR2 SMNVEV (reference sequence). The CDR3 spells CASSLIVSAGGPETQYF. The CDR3 bases are TGTGCCAGCAGTTTGATTGTGTCGGCGGGGGGGCCAGAGACCCAGTACTTC.

CDR3 amino acids: CASSHDTSGGQPYGYTF. The CDR3 coding sequence is TGTGCCAGCAGCCACGACACGTCAGGGGGCCAGCCCTATGGCTACACCTTC. This chain joins TRBV3-1 (or the pseudogene TRBV3-2) and TRBJ1-2; 8 bases align to TRBD1. Germline V gives CDR1 LGHDT, CDR2 YNNKEL (reference sequence). The CDR3 runs to 17 residues. Unmatched junction bases numbered 13, after V lost 3 bases and J lost 4 bases.

V is TRBV7-9 and J is TRBJ1-5, with D perhaps matching TRBD1 (6 bases). V was pared by 5 bases and J by 9 bases, with 11 bases between. This CDR3 spans 12 amino acids. Germline values: CDR1 SEHNR, CDR2 FQNEAQ (reference sequence). The CDR3: CASSQGGGPQHF. The CDR3 region has the DNA TGTGCCAGCAGCCAAGGGGGGGGGCCCCAGCATTTT. Using reference TRBV7-9 and TRBJ1-5 for the parts outside the CDR3, the full variable domain is DTGVSQNPRHKITKRGQNVTFRCDPISEHNRLYWYRQTLGQGPEFLTYFQNEAQLEKSRLLSDRFSAERPKGSFSTLEIQRTEQGDSAMYLCASSQGGGPQHFGDGTRLSIL.

CDR3 in amino acids: CASNQGVGYEQYF. CDR3 DNA: TGTGCCAGCAATCAGGGTGTTGGGTACGAGCAGTACTTC. V gene TRBV27 combines with J gene TRBJ2-7; possibly TRBD1 for D (5 bases). The ends were cut back, 7 bases at V and 4 bases at J, with 14 bases in the middle. Looked up from germline, CDR1 is MNHEY and CDR2 is SMNVEV (reference sequence). The CDR3 is made up of 13 amino acids.

This chain joins TRBV4-1 and TRBJ2-1, with a tentative D call TRBD2 (6 bases). There are 18 residues in the CDR3. Germline V lookup: CDR1 MGHRA, CDR2 YSYEKL. V was cut by 0 bases and J by 6 bases, with 21 bases left in between. The CDR3 sequence: CASSQERATRRGGNEQFF. In nucleotides, the CDR3 is TGCGCCAGCAGCCAAGAAAGGGCCACGAGGCGGGGCGGCAATGAGCAGTTCTTC.

J is TRBJ2-7 and V is TRBV10-3; TRBD1 aligns across 10 bases. The CDR3 is made up of 18 amino acids. J gave up 5 bases and V 5 bases, and 18 bases lay outside the gene matches. CDR1 and CDR2 (germline): ENHRY, SYGVKD. CDR3 sequence (DNA): TGTGCCATCAGTCCCCGAATTGGCTCGGGACAGGGGATCCACGAGCAGTACTTC. Residues: CAISPRIGSGQGIHEQYF.

CDR3 coding DNA: TGTGCCAGCAGCCTACATTCAGGCCCCCACTCCTACAATGAGCAGTTCTTC. It yields the protein CASSLHSGPHSYNEQFF. V usage is TRBV11-2 and J usage is TRBJ2-1; D not resolved. V gave up 5 bases and J gave up 0 bases, with 17 bases separating them. The CDR3 has 17 amino acids. Germline loops: CDR1 SGHAT, CDR2 FQNNGV.

J is TRBJ1-4 and V is TRBV7-9; TRBD1 might be the D (6 bases). CDR1 and CDR2 from the germline V gene are SEHNR and FQNEAQ (reference sequence). This CDR3 region has 13 residues. Between the trimmed V and J ends, which lost 4 bases and 7 bases, there was a span of 10 bases. The CDR3 DNA follows: TGTGCCAGCAGCTCAAACAGGGTTGAAAAACTGTTTTTT. This translates into CASSSNRVEKLFF.

The chain has TRBV28 and TRBJ1-3; possible D gene TRBD1, 5 bases. CDR3 length: 15 residues. Trimming stripped 6 bases from V and 4 bases from J, with 16 bases between. Germline lookup yields CDR1 MDHEN and CDR2 SYDVKM. In DNA, the CDR3 is TGTGCCAGCAGGCCTCAGGGAGCGGGGGGAAACACCATATATTTT. Its translation is CASRPQGAGGNTIYF.

This clone showed up just a few times. The chain carries TRBV19 and TRBJ1-2, with TRBD1 identical over 10 bases. Germline trimming cut 6 bases from V and 4 bases from J; bases unmatched to any gene: 5. This CDR3 is built from 14 residues. Germline CDR1 reads LNHDA; CDR2 reads SQIVND (reference sequence). As DNA, the CDR3 is TGTGCCAGTAGGGGGACAGGGGTTACCTATGGCTACACCTTC. This gives the protein CASRGTGVTYGYTF.

This clone was found a few times. The V and J genes are TRBV27 and TRBJ2-7, with TRBD1 identical over 7 bases. The CDR3 runs 13 residues. V shed 8 bases and J 3 bases; nucleotides not matched to a gene: 7. The germline V gene has CDR1 MNHEY and CDR2 SMNVEV (reference sequence). The CDR3 loop is CASSVTGNYEQYF. The CDR3 DNA sequence: TGTGCCAGCTCCGTGACAGGGAACTACGAGCAGTACTTC.

This sequence joins TRBV4-1 and TRBJ2-7; perhaps TRBD2 as D (5 bases). Trimming stripped 2 bases from V and 2 bases from J, with 10 bases between. The CDR3 totals 14 residues. Germline CDR1 and CDR2: MGHRA and YSYEKL. The DNA for the CDR3 is TGCGCCAGCAGCCAAAGAGGAGGCGCCTACGAGCAGTACTTC. It translates to CASSQRGGAYEQYF.

The V gene is TRBV24-1, the J gene TRBJ1-1; 11 bases fit TRBD1. The CDR3 spans 16 residues. V dropped 1 base and J dropped 6; count of bases not matched to a gene: 6. The germline V gene encodes CDR1 KGHDR and CDR2 SFDVKD. CDR3 nucleotides: TGTGCCACCAGTGATTTTGGGACAGGGGGAGTGGCTGAAGCTTTCTTT. This translates into CATSDFGTGGVAEAFF.

V is TRBV6-5 and J is TRBJ1-6; possibly TRBD1 for D (6 bases). V lost 5 bases and J 0 bases, leaving 8 bases between the germline ends. Germline CDR1 is MNHEY and CDR2 is SVGAGI. The CDR3 is 15 residues long. Written as DNA, the CDR3 is TGTGCCAGCAGTCCCAGGGGCTCCTATAATTCACCCCTCCACTTT. Amino acid sequence: CASSPRGSYNSPLHF.